The 27 T cell receptor beta chains given below trace back to one sample, sequenced in a study of response to subunit inactivated influenza vaccine (dated by TCRdb to 2016 to 2019). The library relied on RT-PCR. TCRdb lists the instrument as Illumina HiSeq 2500. TCRdb trimmed the raw reads at Q25, called clones with MiXCR and kept productive beta chains. When rows share a CDR3 protein, they turn into one entry using the most common DNA and genes. The sample table contains around 570,000 distinct CDR3 sequences; only one count was recorded for less than 10% of them. The ten largest clonotypes hold under 15% of the sample. Here the sequenced sample was PBMCs from blood, taken less than 25 months after vaccination. The receptors come from a man aged 50 to 69 who received an inactivated influenza vaccine. Donor details come from another sample of the same person, matched by shared clones.

There are many counts of this clonotype. Here the CDR3 reads CASSFGRSFDTQYF. In DNA form, the CDR3 reads TGTGCCAGCAGTTTTGGACGGTCATTCGATACGCAGTATTTT. This sequence joins TRBV12-3 or TRBV12-4 and TRBJ2-3; D is uncertain. This CDR3 is built from 14 residues. V was shortened by 3 bases and J by 6 bases, with 13 bases between the two germline ends.

This clonotype was observed a few times. The rearrangement uses TRBV6-1 and TRBJ2-7, with a tentative D call TRBD2 (5 bases). The V end was cut by 0 bases, the J end by 2 bases, with 11 bases between. Germline lookup yields CDR1 MNHNS and CDR2 SASEGT. This CDR3 comprises 15 residues. DNA of the CDR3: TGTGCCAGCAGTGAAGCATATTCGGGAACCTACGAGCAGTACTTC. It specifies CASSEAYSGTYEQYF.

V gene TRBV14 combines with J gene TRBJ2-1; 8 nucleotides align to TRBD2. Near its end, the DNA agrees better with TRBJ2-7, so the J call may be wrong. The CDR3 spans 18 residues. Germline CDR1 SGHDN, CDR2 FVKESK. As DNA, the CDR3 is TGTGCCAGCAGCCAAGGGGGACCGGGACTAGTTCTATTCAATGAGCAGTACTTC. Amino acids: CASSQGGPGLVLFNEQYF.

In its sample, this clonotype was seen a few times. DNA for the CDR3: TGTGCCAGCAGTCCCCTACCCGGGTCGAACACTGAAGCTTTCTTT. Its protein is CASSPLPGSNTEAFF. The J gene is TRBJ1-1, the V gene TRBV6-1; unclear D gene. The germline V gene encodes CDR1 MNHNS and CDR2 SASEGT. The CDR3 has 15 amino acids. V lost 5 bases and J 1 base, leaving 14 bases between the germline ends.

This clonotype was found many times. The chain has TRBV12-3 or TRBV12-4 and TRBJ1-4; TRBD1 might be the D (5 bases). V was shortened by 3 bases and J by 0 bases, with 8 bases between the two germline ends. The CDR3 runs to 15 residues. As DNA, the CDR3 is TGTGCCAGCAGTTTCACAGGTGCAACTAATGAAAAACTGTTTTTT. This sequence encodes CASSFTGATNEKLFF.

This clonotype was found many times. V and J are TRBV4-2 and TRBJ2-5; TRBD2 might be the D (6 bases). The CDR3 contains 15 residues. Trimming cost V 0 bases and J 5 bases, with 13 bases left between them. Germline CDR1 is LGHNA and CDR2 is YNFKEQ. The CDR3 sequence: CASSQEWGGGETQYF. For the CDR3, the DNA is TGTGCCAGCAGCCAAGAATGGGGAGGTGGGGAGACCCAGTACTTC.

V gene TRBV5-1 combines with J gene TRBJ1-3, with D maybe TRBD1 (6 bases). The germline V and J ends were trimmed by 4 bases and 0 bases, with 11 bases remaining between them. This CDR3 has 15 amino acids. Germline CDR1 and CDR2: SGHRS and YFSETQ. CDR3 nucleotides: TGCGCCAGCAGCGCAGGACAGAGCTCTGGAAACACCATATATTTT. Its translation is CASSAGQSSGNTIYF.

This clonotype showed up just a few times. V is TRBV5-4 and J is TRBJ2-1, with D unresolved. Germline CDR1 reads SGHNT; CDR2 reads YYREEE (reference sequence). The CDR3 is made up of 13 amino acids. Deletions cut 5 bases from V and 6 bases from J, with 12 bases between. The CDR3 here is CASSFAEINEQFF. In DNA form, the CDR3 reads TGTGCCAGCAGTTTTGCGGAAATCAATGAGCAGTTCTTC.

Ten or more counts support this clonotype. The chain employs TRBV20-1 and TRBJ1-1; possibly TRBD1 for D (5 bases). V lost 4 bases and J lost 10, with 25 bases in between. Germline lookup yields CDR1 DFQATT and CDR2 SNEGSKA (reference sequence). The CDR3 has 15 amino acids. The CDR3 nucleotides read TGCAGTGCTAATTCCCCAGGGCGTCCCGGAGAAGGAGCTTTCTTT. Translating it yields CSANSPGRPGEGAFF.

This clonotype came up a few times. This chain connects TRBV29-1 to TRBJ2-7; tentative D call: TRBD1 (6 bases). Germline loops: CDR1 SQVTM, CDR2 ANQGSEA. V shed 2 bases and J shed 2 bases, with 13 bases lying between them. This CDR3 comprises 14 residues. CDR3 DNA sequence: TGCAGCGTTGAACGGGACACAGATCCCTACGAGCAGTACTTC. The encoded protein is CSVERDTDPYEQYF.

The rearrangement links TRBV30 to TRBJ2-3; D assignment may be TRBD1 or TRBD2 (5 bases each). V was pared by 1 base and J by 5 bases, with 16 bases between. From germline, CDR1 is GTSNPN and CDR2 SVGIG (reference sequence). CDR3 length: 15 amino acids. DNA for the CDR3: TGTGCCTGGAGTGACAGAGGGGTGTCGGGAGATACGCAGTATTTT. Protein product: CAWSDRGVSGDTQYF.

This chain uses TRBV27 with TRBJ1-6; 7 nucleotides align to TRBD1. Germline CDR1 is MNHEY and CDR2 is SMNVEV (reference sequence). The J segment lost 7 bases and the V segment lost 6 bases, leaving 9 bases of the junction unmatched. The CDR3 covers 15 residues. The CDR3 loop reads CASRRTGNWNSPLHF. CDR3 in DNA: TGTGCCAGCAGACGGACAGGCAACTGGAATTCACCCCTCCACTTT.

This clonotype was counted once. The rearrangement uses TRBV20-1 and TRBJ1-2, with TRBD1 matching over 8 bases. The CDR3 spans 13 residues. Germline CDR1 reads DFQATT; CDR2 reads SNEGSKA (reference sequence). Germline trimming cut 3 bases from V and 4 bases from J; bases unmatched to any gene: 4. The CDR3 loop is CSARPGGGYGYTF. CDR3 nucleotide sequence: TGCAGTGCTAGGCCAGGGGGCGGCTATGGCTACACCTTC.

This clonotype has more than one count but fewer than ten. This rearrangement joins TRBV7-9 to TRBJ1-1; unclear D gene. The V end was cut by 5 bases, the J end by 4 bases, with 17 bases between. Germline V gives CDR1 SEHNR, CDR2 FQNEAQ (reference sequence). CDR3 length equals 15 residues. CDR3: CASSQSTGLGTEAFF. CDR3 DNA: TGTGCCAGCAGCCAATCGACCGGATTGGGCACTGAAGCTTTCTTT.

The table lists this clonotype with a few counts. V and J are TRBV6-2 or TRBV6-3 and TRBJ2-4; tentatively, D is TRBD1 (6 bases). The CDR3 contains 12 residues. Germline-derived CDR1 and CDR2 are MNHEY and SVGEGT. The V gene lost 6 bases and the J gene lost 13 bases, with 16 bases spanning the gap. The CDR3 sequence is CASSPGQPGQYF. The CDR3 region has the DNA TGTGCCAGCAGCCCTGGACAGCCGGGCCAGTACTTC.

This clonotype occurred many times. The chain carries TRBV10-3 and TRBJ2-5, with TRBD2 as a possible D gene (6 bases). CDR1 is ENHRY, CDR2 SYGVKD, per germline. The CDR3 is 13 amino acids. Trimming cost V 2 bases and J 5 bases, with 9 bases left between them. CDR3 protein: CAISEGGAETQYF. CDR3 coding DNA: TGTGCCATCAGTGAGGGAGGGGCGGAGACCCAGTACTTC.

This clonotype was seen a few times. V is TRBV20-1 and J is TRBJ1-5; D not resolved. Between the trimmed V and J ends, which lost 0 bases and 4 bases, there was a span of 7 bases. Per germline, CDR1 DFQATT and CDR2 SNEGSKA (reference sequence). The CDR3 extends over 13 amino acids. As DNA, the CDR3 is TGCAGTGCTAGAGATGTGGGGAATCAGCCCCAGCATTTT. Translated: CSARDVGNQPQHF.

This clonotype turned up a few times. The genes are TRBV9 and TRBJ2-3; D ambiguous. Germline CDR1 SGDLS, CDR2 YYNGEE. The V end was cut by 4 bases, the J end by 0 bases, with 15 bases between. CDR3 length: 16 amino acids. CDR3 in amino acids: CASSTGPLPSTDTQYF. CDR3 DNA sequence: TGTGCCAGCAGCACCGGACCCCTACCTAGCACAGATACGCAGTATTTT.

J is TRBJ1-1 and V is TRBV6-5; 7 nucleotides match TRBD1. Germline values: CDR1 MNHEY, CDR2 SVGAGI. The CDR3 length is 15 residues. Trimming took 6 bases from V and 3 from J; bases not matched to a gene: 10. CDR3 in amino acids: CASSLDRVEDTEAFF. Here the CDR3 DNA reads TGTGCCAGCAGCTTAGACAGGGTGGAGGACACTGAAGCTTTCTTT.

About this clonotype itself: Without the conserved terminal phenylalanine or tryptophan, this CDR3 likely stems from a read error. The chain couples TRBV9 to TRBJ2-7; 9 positions agree with TRBD1. Germline values: CDR1 SGDLS, CDR2 YYNGEE. There are 14 residues in the CDR3. Here the CDR3 DNA reads TGTGCCAGCAGCGTCGGGACAGGGACCTACGTGCAGTACTCC. Its protein is CASSVGTGTYVQYS.

V gene TRBV12-3 or TRBV12-4 combines with J gene TRBJ2-3, with 9 nucleotides matching TRBD1. This CDR3 is built from 15 residues. The V segment lost 8 bases and the J segment 1 base; nucleotides outside the gene matches: 7. CDR3 in DNA: TGTGCCAGCCACAGGGGGCGGCTAGGCACAGATACGCAGTATTTT. Its protein product is CASHRGRLGTDTQYF.

This clonotype was detected ten times or more. The V and J genes are TRBV4-1 and TRBJ2-1, with TRBD2 matching 7 bases. CDR1 is MGHRA, CDR2 YSYEKL, per germline. Unmatched junction bases numbered 4, after V lost 0 bases and J lost 8 bases. This CDR3 has 14 amino acids. DNA of the CDR3: TGCGCCAGCAGCCAAGAGGGAGGGGCGGATGAGCAGTTCTTC. Translation: CASSQEGGADEQFF.

This clonotype was recorded a few times. This chain connects TRBV7-8 to TRBJ2-5; D unresolved. V was trimmed by 8 bases and J by 2 bases, leaving 18 bases between them. The CDR3 is 15 amino acids. The germline V gene has CDR1 SGHVS and CDR2 FQNEAQ. Here the CDR3 DNA reads TGTGCCAGCGCTAAATGGGCAGAACCACAAGAGACCCAGTACTTC. It translates to CASAKWAEPQETQYF.

This clonotype was observed many times. CDR3 in amino acids: CASSQDDSQLYEQYF. In nucleotides, the CDR3 is TGCGCCAGCAGCCAAGATGACTCGCAGCTCTACGAGCAGTACTTC. The chain recombines TRBV4-1 with TRBJ2-7; D is uncertain. The CDR3 has 15 residues. V lost 0 bases and J lost 3, with 12 bases in between. Germline V gene lookup returns CDR1 MGHRA and CDR2 YSYEKL.

This clonotype was observed a handful of times. The chain couples TRBV4-3 to TRBJ2-7; D is undetermined. Deletions cut 0 bases from V and 7 bases from J, with 10 bases between. CDR1 is LGHNA and CDR2 is YSLEER in the germline V gene. CDR3 size: 13 residues. CDR3 region: CASSQDHRREQYF. The CDR3 nucleotides are TGCGCCAGCAGCCAAGATCATAGGCGGGAGCAGTACTTC.

This clonotype was seen many times. The genes are TRBV12-3 or TRBV12-4 and TRBJ2-1, with TRBD2 matching 10 bases. The CDR3 spans 15 residues. The V gene end was trimmed by 8 bases and the J gene end by 0 bases; junction bases not matched to a gene: 4. DNA for the CDR3: TGTGCCAGCCGGCGACTAGCGGGCTCCTACAATGAGCAGTTCTTC. Its translation: CASRRLAGSYNEQFF.

The sample holds many counts of this clonotype. J is TRBJ2-4 and V is TRBV5-1; TRBD2 might be the D (5 bases). V gave up 4 bases and J gave up 9 bases, with 17 bases separating them. Germline V gene lookup returns CDR1 SGHRS and CDR2 YFSETQ. The CDR3 covers 14 residues. CDR3 region: CASSPGNAAGIQYF. The CDR3 nucleotides are TGCGCCAGCAGCCCGGGGAATGCCGCGGGCATTCAGTACTTC.